This T cell receptor (beta chain) came from a study of cytomegalovirus exposure and HLA in healthy donors. Study-wide findings and caveats: In a later analysis, V- and J-gene trimming of beta chains associated with a DCLRE1C missense variant, replicated independently.

A remark on this clone: Its matching antigen is unknown.

Losses at the gene ends were 4 bases for V and 4 bases for J; bases not matched to a gene: 6. The germline gives CDR1 SGDLS, CDR2 YYNGEE. The CDR3 covers 15 residues. The PCR was carried out with 60 Vbeta primers and 13 Jbeta primers. Assay: immunoSEQ multiplex PCR; the TCRdb copy retains only in-frame clones and omits some. The data contain roughly 150,000 clones, about 64% of them singletons. What was sequenced was PBMCs. V is TRBV9 and J is TRBJ2-3; TRBD2 matches 10 bases. This receptor was taken from a man in his fifties or sixties in good health and CMV-seronegative. The CDR3 spells CASSIQREGSDTQYF. In DNA, the CDR3 is TGTGCCAGCAGCATCCAGCGGGAGGGATCAGATACGCAGTATTTT.